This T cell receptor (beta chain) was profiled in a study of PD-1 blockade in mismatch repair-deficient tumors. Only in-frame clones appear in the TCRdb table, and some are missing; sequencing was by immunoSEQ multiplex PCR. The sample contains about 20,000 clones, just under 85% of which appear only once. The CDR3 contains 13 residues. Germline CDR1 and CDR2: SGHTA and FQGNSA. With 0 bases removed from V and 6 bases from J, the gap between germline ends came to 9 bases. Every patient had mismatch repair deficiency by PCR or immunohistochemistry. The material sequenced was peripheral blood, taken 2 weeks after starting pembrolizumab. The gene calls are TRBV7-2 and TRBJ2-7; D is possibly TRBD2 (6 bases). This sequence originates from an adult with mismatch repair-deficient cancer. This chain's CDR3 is CASSLALEGEQYF. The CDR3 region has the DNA TGTGCCAGCAGCTTAGCCCTGGAGGGCGAGCAGTACTTC.